In this sample, the clone carrying this T cell receptor beta chain turned up many times. Its antigen is not identified. This CDR3 comprises 17 residues. CDR1 and CDR2 (germline): DFQATT, SNEGSKA (reference sequence). Losses at the gene ends were 6 bases for V and 3 bases for J; bases not matched to a gene: 13. Amplified TCR beta CDR3 regions came from RNA transcripts. A first-round RT-PCR of the TCR CDR3 used the HTBI primer set. MiXCR was run by TCRdb on the multiplex PCR reads, yielding one entry per CDR3 protein. Of about 290,000 distinct CDR3 sequences in the sample, 12% to 15% were seen once. The data are from a study of T cells in Graves' hyperthyroidism and ophthalmopathy. Across the whole study: The initial diagnosis was the point when peripheral blood was collected, ahead of any treatment.

Clinicians diagnosed patients from clinical symptoms, serum thyroxine and TRAb, thyroid ultrasound and orbital computed tomography. Findings and limits, study-wide: Appearing also in blood were most of the thyroid clonotypes expanded above 0.001.

This chain joins TRBV20-1 and TRBJ2-3, with TRBD2 matching 12 bases. Sequenced material: blood. This TCR was sampled from a woman aged 40 to 50 with Graves' hyperthyroidism. In nucleotides, the CDR3 is TGCAGTGCCCCGGACTGGGGGACTAGCGGGTTGACAGATACGCAGTATTTT. This gives the protein CSAPDWGTSGLTDTQYF.